Here is one T cell receptor beta chain with its context. The sample is drawn from a study of glioma-infiltrating T cells. Amplification of TCR alpha and beta CDR3 regions from RNA used iRepertoire nested multiplex PCR. MiXCR was run by TCRdb on the multiplex PCR reads, yielding one entry per CDR3 protein. The profile covers around 140,000 distinct CDR3 sequences, with about two fifths appearing a single time and about a fifth taken by the ten largest. The receptor's source is a human donor with low-grade glioma or glioblastoma, undergoing nonglioma brain surgery, or in good health (not recorded which). Sequencing was carried out using glioma tissue, nonneoplastic brain tissue, or PBMCs (not recorded which).

CDR3: CASSLGERITDTQYF. CDR3 DNA: TGTGCCAGCAGTTTAGGGGAGAGAATCACAGATACGCAGTATTTT. The rearrangement uses TRBV12-3 or TRBV12-4 and TRBJ2-3; tentatively, D is TRBD2 (5 bases). This CDR3 region has 15 residues. Between the trimmed V and J ends, which lost 1 base and 2 bases, there was a span of 10 bases.